These 2 T cell receptor beta chains were sequenced from one sample in a study of blood T cell repertoires in COVID-19. Sequenced by immunoSEQ multiplex PCR; TCRdb stores in-frame clones only, minus some. The sample lists some 80,000 clones; more than 80% were seen once. The sequencing input was peripheral blood. The receptors stem from a human donor in a cohort sampled during active COVID-19.

The chain employs TRBV2 and TRBJ1-3; 7 bases agree with TRBD1. The length of the CDR3 is 17 residues. The V and J ends lost 1 base and 4 bases, in that order; junction bases with no gene match: 10. Germline loops: CDR1 SNHLY, CDR2 FYNNEI. The DNA for the CDR3 is TGTGCCAGCAGTGAAGGGGGGGACAGATCCCGAGGAAACACCATATATTTT. It is translated as CASSEGGDRSRGNTIYF.

The chain joins TRBV7-2 to TRBJ2-1; perhaps TRBD1 as D (6 bases). The CDR3 sequence is 14 residues long. Germline values: CDR1 SGHTA, CDR2 FQGNSA. Trimming stripped 5 bases from V and 6 bases from J, with 14 bases between. CDR3 in DNA: TGTGCCAGCAGCCCCGGGACACATCTCAATGAGCAGTTCTTC. Its translation: CASSPGTHLNEQFF.